The present T cell receptor beta chain was sequenced within a study of cytomegalovirus exposure and HLA in healthy donors. PCR primers comprised 60 Vbeta and 13 Jbeta primers. The data were produced by immunoSEQ multiplex PCR, yet TCRdb's version contains in-frame clones alone and is incomplete. This table has about 110,000 clones, 75% to 80% appearing once. V was clipped by 4 bases and J by 4 bases; unmatched bases: 24. Germline V gene sequence: CDR1 MGHRA, CDR2 YSYEKL. This CDR3 has 21 amino acids. Sequencing was carried out using PBMCs. The receptor's source is a woman under 40 in good health and CMV-seronegative. The chain joins TRBV4-1 to TRBJ2-2; 7 bases line up with TRBD2. In nucleotides, the CDR3 is TGCGCCAGCAGCCCCTCCCCGGGGCTGCGGGAGTCGGGGAGGGGCACCGGGGAGCTGTTTTTT. It is translated as CASSPSPGLRESGRGTGELFF.